This is a list of T cell receptor beta chains from one sample in a study of blood T cell repertoires in COVID-19. Profiling relied on immunoSEQ multiplex PCR, and the TCRdb table lists in-frame clones only, not all of them. Of under 350,000 clones listed, approximately 85% were seen once; the top ten hold roughly 7%. Sequencing was done on a sample of peripheral blood. The receptors come from a human donor in a cohort sampled during active COVID-19. Both conserved end residues are part of each CDR3. D genes are given only for firm matches. Part of the rows lack a size; the others show once, few, many or a class for expanded clones.

j_gene: TRBJ2-1
d_gene: TRBD1
v_gene: TRBV15
abundance: once
CDR3aa: CATRGQDYNEQFF
CDR3nt: TGTGCCACCAGGGGACAGGATTACAATGAGCAGTTCTTC

j_gene: TRBJ2-7
d_gene: NA
v_gene: TRBV3-1/TRBV3-2
abundance: NA
CDR3aa: CASSREGLSYEQYF
CDR3nt: TGTGCCAGCAGCCGCGAGGGTCTCTCCTACGAGCAGTACTTC

j_gene: TRBJ2-6
d_gene: NA
v_gene: TRBV20-1
abundance: NA
CDR3aa: CSASQGLISGANVLTF
CDR3nt: TGCAGTGCTAGTCAGGGCCTAATCTCTGGGGCCAACGTCCTGACTTTC

j_gene: TRBJ2-3
d_gene: NA
v_gene: TRBV7-9
abundance: NA
CDR3aa: CASSLGRRGDTQYF
CDR3nt: TGTGCCAGCAGCTTAGGACGTAGGGGAGATACGCAGTATTTT

j_gene: TRBJ2-3
d_gene: TRBD2
v_gene: TRBV9
abundance: NA
CDR3aa: CASSFSGGTTDTQYF
CDR3nt: TGTGCCAGCAGCTTCAGCGGGGGGACCACAGATACGCAGTATTTT

j_gene: TRBJ1-5
d_gene: NA
v_gene: TRBV27
abundance: few
CDR3aa: CASSSGINQPQHF
CDR3nt: TGTGCCAGCAGTTCAGGCATCAATCAGCCCCAGCATTTT

j_gene: TRBJ1-1
d_gene: NA
v_gene: TRBV7-2
abundance: NA
CDR3aa: CASSFRLVNTEAFF
CDR3nt: TGTGCCAGCAGCTTTCGACTGGTGAACACTGAAGCTTTCTTT

j_gene: TRBJ2-1
d_gene: TRBD2
v_gene: TRBV11-3
abundance: once
CDR3aa: CASSLVGTSGGPTNNEQFF
CDR3nt: TGTGCCAGCAGCTTAGTGGGGACTAGCGGGGGGCCGACCAACAATGAGCAGTTCTTC

j_gene: TRBJ2-1
d_gene: NA
v_gene: TRBV11-2
abundance: NA
CDR3aa: CASPGRDSYNEQFF
CDR3nt: TGTGCCAGCCCTGGGAGAGACTCTTACAATGAGCAGTTCTTC

j_gene: TRBJ1-2
d_gene: TRBD1
v_gene: TRBV18
abundance: NA
CDR3aa: CASSNRTGTYGYTF
CDR3nt: TGTGCCAGCTCAAACCGGACAGGGACGTATGGCTACACCTTC

j_gene: TRBJ2-7
d_gene: NA
v_gene: TRBV24-1
abundance: NA
CDR3aa: CATSDFNYEQYF
CDR3nt: TGTGCCACCAGTGATTTCAACTACGAGCAGTACTTC

j_gene: TRBJ2-2
d_gene: TRBD1
v_gene: TRBV5-5
abundance: NA
CDR3aa: CASSPTGTGITGELFF
CDR3nt: TGTGCCAGCAGCCCCACCGGGACAGGCATAACCGGGGAGCTGTTTTTT

j_gene: TRBJ2-2
d_gene: NA
v_gene: TRBV9
abundance: NA
CDR3aa: CASSVTGIGELFF
CDR3nt: TGTGCCAGCAGCGTAACGGGTATCGGGGAGCTGTTTTTT

j_gene: TRBJ1-1
d_gene: TRBD1
v_gene: TRBV6-1
abundance: NA
CDR3aa: CASSEGQGLFWAFF
CDR3nt: TGTGCCAGCAGTGAAGGACAGGGACTCTTTTGGGCTTTCTTT

j_gene: TRBJ2-7
d_gene: TRBD1
v_gene: TRBV30
abundance: NA
CDR3aa: CAWSVTRTGDMYF
CDR3nt: TGTGCCTGGAGTGTAACAAGGACAGGGGATATGTACTTC

j_gene: TRBJ1-3
d_gene: NA
v_gene: TRBV25-1
abundance: NA
CDR3aa: CASSDGWNTIYF
CDR3nt: TGTGCCAGCAGTGACGGTTGGAACACCATATATTTT

j_gene: TRBJ1-2
d_gene: NA
v_gene: TRBV21-1
abundance: NA
CDR3aa: CASSKASAGAPGWGYTF
CDR3nt: TGTGCCAGCAGCAAAGCGAGTGCGGGGGCGCCGGGATGGGGCTACACCTTC

j_gene: TRBJ2-1
d_gene: NA
v_gene: TRBV18
abundance: NA
CDR3aa: CASSPGKSSYNEQFF
CDR3nt: TGTGCCAGCTCACCCGGTAAAAGCTCCTACAATGAGCAGTTCTTC

j_gene: TRBJ2-3
d_gene: NA
v_gene: TRBV10-2
abundance: NA
CDR3aa: CASSEDSSTDTQYF
CDR3nt: TGCGCCAGCAGTGAGGACAGTAGCACAGATACGCAGTATTTT

j_gene: TRBJ1-6
d_gene: NA
v_gene: TRBV5-1
abundance: NA
CDR3aa: CASSPDGSPLHF
CDR3nt: TGCGCCAGCAGCCCCGACGGGTCACCCCTCCACTTT

j_gene: TRBJ1-4
d_gene: NA
v_gene: TRBV25-1
abundance: NA
CDR3aa: CASSTRTATNEKLFF
CDR3nt: TGTGCCAGCAGTACCCGGACAGCAACTAATGAAAAACTGTTTTTT

j_gene: TRBJ2-7
d_gene: TRBD1
v_gene: TRBV6-2/TRBV6-3
abundance: NA
CDR3aa: CASSYRSVGTGPPAPYEQYF
CDR3nt: TGTGCCAGCAGTTACCGTTCCGTCGGGACAGGGCCGCCCGCCCCATACGAGCAGTACTTC

j_gene: TRBJ2-7
d_gene: NA
v_gene: TRBV5-1
abundance: NA
CDR3aa: CASSFWPGASYEQYF
CDR3nt: TGCGCCAGCAGCTTTTGGCCAGGTGCCTCCTACGAGCAGTACTTC

j_gene: TRBJ1-2
d_gene: NA
v_gene: TRBV7-9
abundance: NA
CDR3aa: CASSLEHPYGYTF
CDR3nt: TGTGCCAGCAGCTTAGAACATCCCTATGGCTACACCTTC

j_gene: TRBJ2-7
d_gene: NA
v_gene: TRBV5-4
abundance: few
CDR3aa: CASRLTGGSYEQYF
CDR3nt: TGTGCCAGCAGGCTGACAGGCGGGTCCTACGAGCAGTACTTC